The source of this T cell receptor (beta chain) is a study of neoadjuvant anti-PD-1 for oral cavity cancer. Study in general: Nivolumab at 3 mg/kg was mostly given biweekly, three to four doses, pre-surgery.

The CDR3 totals 15 residues. Germline CDR1 MGHRA, CDR2 YSYEKL. The V segment lost 2 bases and the J segment 6 bases; nucleotides outside the gene matches: 6. Only a few counts were recorded for this clone. Profiled with immunoSEQ multiplex PCR; TCRdb holds only in-frame clones, not every one. Among about 6,900 clones listed, roughly three quarters were seen once. The starting material was PBMCs, obtained before nivolumab (anti-PD-1) treatment. This clonotype was sampled from a person aged 40 to 85 with oral cavity squamous cell carcinoma. The gene calls are TRBV4-1 and TRBJ1-2, with 10 bases aligning to TRBD1. The CDR3 DNA reads TGCGCCAGCAGCCAAAATCCGGGACAGGGGAATGGCTACACCTTC. Its protein product is CASSQNPGQGNGYTF.